The next 7 T cell receptor beta chains were all read from a single sample in a study of T cell repertoires in cytomegalovirus infection. TCRdb reanalysed the reads using MiXCR and keeps one entry per CDR3 protein. There are hundreds of thousands of distinct CDR3 sequences in the sample; 11% occur only once, and 10% lies in the top ten. Specimen: PBMCs. These receptors were obtained from a human donor in good health (CMV status not recorded). Some clones in this sample may be carry-over from other donors' samples.

This chain joins TRBV30 and TRBJ2-5, with TRBD2 matching over 7 bases. Germline loops: CDR1 GTSNPN, CDR2 SVGIG (reference sequence). This CDR3 is built from 15 residues. V was clipped by 2 bases and J by 1 base; unmatched bases: 7. The CDR3 DNA reads TGTGCCTGGAGTTGGGCTAGCGGAGCCCAAGAGACCCAGTACTTC. Protein sequence: CAWSWASGAQETQYF.

This sequence joins TRBV5-1 and TRBJ2-1, with 8 bases fitting TRBD2. The ends lost 5 bases at V and 6 bases at J; junction bases unmatched: 13. The V gene's germline CDR1 is SGHRS and CDR2 YFSETQ. This CDR3 contains 16 residues. CDR3 sequence reads: CASRTTGTSYSNEQFF. CDR3 nucleotides: TGCGCCAGCAGAACTACCGGGACTAGTTATAGCAATGAGCAGTTCTTC.

At least ten counts were recorded for this clonotype. The CDR3, as DNA: TGTGCCAGCAGCTTTCTGCCGGGACTAGCGGGAGAAGATACGCAGTATTTT. Its protein is CASSFLPGLAGEDTQYF. The V call is TRBV9, the J call TRBJ2-3, with TRBD2 matching over 14 bases. The CDR3 consists of 17 residues. Germline CDR1 and CDR2: SGDLS and YYNGEE. V trimming: 4 bases; J trimming: 5 bases; junction bases outside the gene matches: 9.

This clonotype showed up many times. The rearrangement joins TRBV11-2 to TRBJ2-2; 8 nucleotides match TRBD2. The germline V gene has CDR1 SGHAT and CDR2 FQNNGV. The CDR3 covers 15 residues. Losses at the gene ends were 8 bases for V and 0 bases for J; bases not matched to a gene: 5. The CDR3 reads CASAGGLANTGELFF. The CDR3, as DNA: TGTGCCAGCGCCGGGGGACTAGCGAACACCGGGGAGCTGTTTTTT.

This clonotype occurred many times. The V gene is TRBV7-9, the J gene TRBJ2-1; 9 nucleotides match TRBD2. V was clipped by 2 bases and J by 6 bases; unmatched bases: 5. Germline V gene sequence: CDR1 SEHNR, CDR2 FQNEAQ (reference sequence). The CDR3 loop spans 15 amino acids. The CDR3 loop reads CASSLWGSGSNEQFF. The DNA of the CDR3 is TGTGCCAGCAGCTTATGGGGTAGCGGGAGCAATGAGCAGTTCTTC.

This clonotype was seen at least ten times. The chain joins TRBV11-2 to TRBJ2-1, with 13 bases lining up with TRBD2. J was trimmed by 0 bases and V by 1 base; bases with no gene match: 6. The length of the CDR3 is 19 residues. From germline, CDR1 is SGHAT and CDR2 FQNNGV. The CDR3: CASSLGTRTSGSSYNEQFF. The CDR3 nucleotides read TGTGCCAGCAGCTTAGGGACACGGACTAGCGGGAGCTCCTACAATGAGCAGTTCTTC.

This clonotype was seen at least ten times. This chain links TRBV10-3 with TRBJ2-7; D unresolved. The germline CDR1 and CDR2 sequences are ENHRY and SYGVKD. The CDR3 contains 14 residues. Between the trimmed V and J ends, which lost 6 bases and 2 bases, there was a span of 14 bases. CDR3: CAIRPQGLTYEQYF. CDR3 coding DNA: TGTGCCATCAGACCCCAAGGCCTCACCTACGAGCAGTACTTC.